This record looks at one TCR beta chain sequence and its context. Clones were sequenced by immunoSEQ multiplex PCR, and TCRdb holds only the in-frame ones, with some missing. In the table there are fewer than 300,000 clones, 90% of which are singletons. Germline lookup yields CDR1 SGHNT and CDR2 YYREEE (reference sequence). V lost 4 bases and J lost 4; bases outside the gene matches: 7. This CDR3 comprises 15 residues. These data come from a study of blood T cell repertoires in COVID-19. This clonotype originated in a woman aged 25 to 39 who had recovered from COVID-19. The chain couples TRBV5-4 to TRBJ1-4, with 7 bases identical to TRBD1. Sequencing was carried out using PBMCs or T cells enriched from blood (not recorded which). For the CDR3, the DNA is TGTGCCAGCAGCAAACAGGGGACGGGTAATGAAAAACTGTTTTTT. Its protein is CASSKQGTGNEKLFF. The full variable domain, rest sourced from reference TRBV5-4 and TRBJ1-4, is ETGVTQSPTHLIKTRGQQVTLRCSSQSGHNTVSWYQQALGQGPQFIFQYYREEENGRGNFPPRFSGLQFPNYSSELNVNALELDDSALYLCASSKQGTGNEKLFFGSGTQLSVL.